This is a list of T cell receptor beta chains from one sample in a study of cytomegalovirus exposure and HLA in healthy donors. Some clones are missing from TCRdb's copy, which holds only in-frame ones; the method was immunoSEQ multiplex PCR. The data contain around 130,000 clones, roughly two thirds of them singletons. The source material was PBMCs. These receptors came from a man aged 30 to 45 in good health and CMV-seropositive. The CDR3 runs from the conserved cysteine through the conserved F or W. A D gene is named only where the DNA matches it firmly. Rows may omit the clone size; those that give it use once, few, many or a size class.

CDR3aa: CASSQMDLAKNIQYF; CDR3nt: TGCGCCAGCAGCCAAATGGACTTAGCCAAAAACATTCAGTACTTC; v_gene: TRBV4-1; j_gene: TRBJ2-4; d_gene: NA; abundance: NA
CDR3aa: CASSHRTGAGNTIYF; CDR3nt: TGTGCCAGTAGTCACCGGACAGGGGCTGGAAACACCATATATTTT; v_gene: TRBV19; j_gene: TRBJ1-3; d_gene: TRBD1; abundance: NA
CDR3aa: CASSQVQVNYGYTF; CDR3nt: TGCGCCAGCAGCCAAGTCCAGGTTAACTATGGCTACACCTTC; v_gene: TRBV4-1; j_gene: TRBJ1-2; d_gene: NA; abundance: NA
CDR3aa: CASTGLAGPQETQYF; CDR3nt: TGTGCCAGCACGGGACTAGCGGGACCACAAGAGACCCAGTACTTC; v_gene: TRBV2; j_gene: TRBJ2-5; d_gene: TRBD2; abundance: NA
CDR3aa: CASSLGDRGKETQYF; CDR3nt: TGTGCCAGCAGCTTGGGGGACAGGGGGAAAGAGACCCAGTACTTC; v_gene: TRBV5-8; j_gene: TRBJ2-5; d_gene: TRBD1; abundance: NA
CDR3aa: CASSFRLAGAHEQFF; CDR3nt: TGTGCCAGCAGCTTCAGACTAGCGGGAGCCCATGAGCAGTTCTTC; v_gene: TRBV7-2; j_gene: TRBJ2-1; d_gene: TRBD2; abundance: NA
CDR3aa: CASSDTGTVYNEQFF; CDR3nt: TGTGCCAGCAGCGATACCGGGACAGTATACAATGAGCAGTTCTTC; v_gene: TRBV9; j_gene: TRBJ2-1; d_gene: TRBD1; abundance: once
CDR3aa: CASSLAGLAGVEQYF; CDR3nt: TGTGCCAGCAGCTTAGCAGGTCTAGCGGGAGTCGAGCAGTACTTC; v_gene: TRBV11-2; j_gene: TRBJ2-7; d_gene: TRBD2; abundance: NA
CDR3aa: CASSPGTGSNQPQHF; CDR3nt: TGCGCCAGCAGCCCCGGGACAGGGAGCAATCAGCCCCAGCATTTT; v_gene: TRBV5-1; j_gene: TRBJ1-5; d_gene: TRBD1; abundance: few
CDR3aa: CASSPGGGVYEQYF; CDR3nt: TGTGCCAGCAGCCCCGGGGGGGGAGTCTACGAGCAGTACTTC; v_gene: TRBV7-9; j_gene: TRBJ2-7; d_gene: TRBD2; abundance: few
CDR3aa: CSVAYLRGIGETQYF; CDR3nt: TGCAGCGTTGCGTACCTCAGGGGAATAGGAGAGACCCAGTACTTC; v_gene: TRBV29-1; j_gene: TRBJ2-5; d_gene: NA; abundance: once
CDR3aa: CAWSVRSTNEKLFF; CDR3nt: TGTGCCTGGAGTGTACGGTCAACTAATGAAAAACTGTTTTTT; v_gene: TRBV30; j_gene: TRBJ1-4; d_gene: NA; abundance: NA
CDR3aa: CASSEARGYGYTF; CDR3nt: TGCGCCAGCAGTGAAGCCAGGGGATACGGCTACACCTTC; v_gene: TRBV10-1; j_gene: TRBJ1-2; d_gene: NA; abundance: NA
CDR3aa: CASSLGTAFYNEQFF; CDR3nt: TGTGCCAGCAGCTTAGGGACAGCGTTCTACAATGAGCAGTTCTTC; v_gene: TRBV7-9; j_gene: TRBJ2-1; d_gene: NA; abundance: NA
CDR3aa: CASSPDRFNTGELFF; CDR3nt: TGTGCCAGCAGCCCGGACAGATTTAACACCGGGGAGCTGTTTTTT; v_gene: TRBV5-6; j_gene: TRBJ2-2; d_gene: NA; abundance: NA
CDR3aa: CASTTPSTGRSTDTQYF; CDR3nt: TGTGCCAGTACCACCCCTTCGACAGGACGCAGCACAGATACGCAGTATTTT; v_gene: TRBV19; j_gene: TRBJ2-3; d_gene: NA; abundance: NA